Listed below are T cell receptor beta chains from one sample, sequenced in a study of shared clonotypes between healthy human individuals. Measured with immunoSEQ multiplex PCR; TCRdb has only the in-frame clones, and not every one. The repertoire holds approximately 840,000 clones, with around 96% as singletons. The source material was naive CD8+ T cells sorted from blood. These receptors all come from a man aged 25-40 years in good health. The CDR3 runs from the conserved cysteine through the conserved F or W. Each record gives: J gene, V gene, D gene, CDR3 length, clone size, CDR3 DNA, CDR3 protein. D genes are given only for firm matches. Clone size is given for some rows only: seen once, a few or many times, or a class if the clone is expanded.

>TRBJ2-7|TRBV15|TRBD1|16|.
TGTGCCACCAGCAGAGAGCCGGGGCCAGGGGGATACGAGCAGTACTTC
CATSREPGPGGYEQYF
>TRBJ2-2|TRBV28|TRBD2|18|.
TGTGCCAGCAGTCAAGTGGGACTAGCGGGATCGGGGGGCGGGGAGCTGTTTTTT
CASSQVGLAGSGGGELFF
>TRBJ2-1|TRBV30|.|15|.
TGTGCCTGGAGTGTAGGGCAGGGTAGCTACAATGAGCAGTTCTTC
CAWSVGQGSYNEQFF
>TRBJ2-7|TRBV4-1|TRBD1|16|.
TGCGCCAGCAGCCAAGAGGACAGGAGAGGGTCCTACGAGCAGTACTTC
CASSQEDRRGSYEQYF
>TRBJ2-7|TRBV13|.|14|.
TGTGCCAGCAGCCCTCGAGCCCGCTCCTACGAGCAGTACTTC
CASSPRARSYEQYF
>TRBJ2-7|TRBV4-1|.|14|.
TGCGCCAGCAGCCAAGAGGGTGCGGCCTACGAGCAGTACTTC
CASSQEGAAYEQYF
>TRBJ2-1|TRBV5-1|TRBD2|17|.
TGCGCCAGCAGTACCCAGCCACTAGCGGGAGCTAACAATGAGCAGTTCTTC
CASSTQPLAGANNEQFF
>TRBJ1-1|TRBV16|TRBD1|13|.
TGTGCCAGCAGCGGGAGGACAGGGGCTGAAGCTTTCTTT
CASSGRTGAEAFF
>TRBJ2-7|TRBV11-1|.|12|.
TGTGCCAGCAGTTACACAGGGAACGAGCAGTACTTC
CASSYTGNEQYF
>TRBJ2-1|TRBV15|TRBD2|18|.
TGTGCCACCAGCAGAGAGAAAGCGGGAGGGAGCCCGTACAATGAGCAGTTCTTC
CATSREKAGGSPYNEQFF
>TRBJ2-1|TRBV7-8|.|17|.
TGTGCCAGCAGCCAACCTCGTTTGAAAAGCTCCTACAATGAGCAGTTCTTC
CASSQPRLKSSYNEQFF
>TRBJ2-1|TRBV6-5|.|13|.
TGTGCCAGCAGTGGTGTGTTGGGGGATGAGCAGTTCTTC
CASSGVLGDEQFF
>TRBJ2-7|TRBV7-8|.|14|.
TGTGCCAGCACCAGAGGGACGGGAGCCGACGAGCAGTACTTC
CASTRGTGADEQYF
>TRBJ2-7|TRBV7-2|TRBD1|15|.
TGTGCCAGCAGCTTCCCGGGACAGCCTATGATCGAGCAGTACTTC
CASSFPGQPMIEQYF
>TRBJ2-7|TRBV5-1|.|14|.
TGCGCCAGCAGCTTGGCAGGCAGGGACTACGAGCAGTACTTC
CASSLAGRDYEQYF
>TRBJ1-5|TRBV7-2|.|14|.
TGTGCCAGCAGCTCCTGGGACATAAATCAGCCCCAGCATTTT
CASSSWDINQPQHF
>TRBJ1-3|TRBV9|.|15|.
TGTGCCAGCAGCGGACAGGAGAACGCTGGAAACACCATATATTTT
CASSGQENAGNTIYF
>TRBJ1-2|TRBV7-8|.|14|.
TGTGCCAGCAGCCAGATAAGCTCTAACTATGGCTACACCTTC
CASSQISSNYGYTF
>TRBJ2-7|TRBV9|.|16|.
TGTGCCAGCAGCTTGGAGGGAACCCCTGACATACGTGAGCAGTACTTC
CASSLEGTPDIREQYF
>TRBJ2-2|TRBV9|.|17|.
TGTGCCAGCAGCTCCGCGCCGGACTACGTAAAAACCGGGGAGCTGTTTTTT
CASSSAPDYVKTGELFF
>TRBJ1-5|TRBV5-8|.|13|.
TGTGCCAGCAGCTATTCAGGGTATCAGCCCCAGCATTTT
CASSYSGYQPQHF
>TRBJ2-1|TRBV4-1|.|17|.
TGCGCCAGCAGCCAAGAAGGGCAGGCGGCACCCTACAATGAGCAGTTCTTC
CASSQEGQAAPYNEQFF
>TRBJ2-3|TRBV18|.|21|.
TGTGCCAGCTCACCGCAGGGACAGGACACCGGACTAGCGCGCCGCACAGATACGCAGTATTTT
CASSPQGQDTGLARRTDTQYF
>TRBJ2-2|TRBV28|TRBD1|15|once
TGTGCCAGCAGTTCCGGACAGGAAGGCCCCGGGGAGCTGTTTTTT
CASSSGQEGPGELFF
>TRBJ2-4|TRBV11-2|.|16|few
TGTGCCAGCAGCTCCCTACGGAACCTAGCCAAAAACATTCAGTACTTC
CASSSLRNLAKNIQYF
>TRBJ1-2|TRBV4-1|.|16|.
TGCGCCAGCAGCCAAGACAGCTTCCAGGACTACTATGGCTACACCTTC
CASSQDSFQDYYGYTF
>TRBJ2-7|TRBV5-4|.|16|.
TGTGCCAGCAGCTTGGGCGTAGGGGGGTTGCGAGGGGAGCAGTACTTC
CASSLGVGGLRGEQYF
>TRBJ1-5|TRBV19|.|15|.
TGTGCCAGTAGTATCGTCGGGGGCTCGCGGCAGCCCCAGCATTTT
CASSIVGGSRQPQHF
>TRBJ2-4|TRBV7-2|TRBD1|15|.
TGTGCCAGCAGCTTAACGGGACAGGGGGGAGGCATTCAGTACTTC
CASSLTGQGGGIQYF
>TRBJ2-7|TRBV27|.|15|.
TGTGCCAGCAGCCCCTTATCGTACCAGGGAAACGAGCAGTACTTC
CASSPLSYQGNEQYF
>TRBJ1-1|TRBV6-6|.|11|.
TGTGCCAGCAGTTACTGGGATGAAGCTTTCTTT
CASSYWDEAFF
>TRBJ2-7|TRBV29-1|.|14|.
TGCAGCGTTGAAGATACGGACAGATCCTACGAGCAGTACTTC
CSVEDTDRSYEQYF
>TRBJ2-4|TRBV6-5|.|13|once
TGTGCCAGCAGTTACGTCAGCAAAAACATTCAGTACTTC
CASSYVSKNIQYF
>TRBJ2-1|TRBV5-4|.|15|.
TGTGCCCAGTACCAAGGCCCGAGCTCCTACAATGAGCAGTTCTTC
CAQYQGPSSYNEQFF
>TRBJ1-3|TRBV19|.|15|.
TGTGCCAGTAGCCCAACAGGAAACTCTGGAAACACCATATATTTT
CASSPTGNSGNTIYF
>TRBJ2-1|TRBV11-2|.|13|.
TGTGCCAGCAGAAAGCACAGTCGAGATGAGCAGTTCTTC
CASRKHSRDEQFF
>TRBJ2-7|TRBV7-9|.|17|.
TGTGCCAGCAGCGCGAGAGTAACAACTTCCTTCGACTACGAGCAGTACTTC
CASSARVTTSFDYEQYF
>TRBJ1-2|TRBV5-4|TRBD1|13|once
TGTGCCAGCAGCGTACAGGGGAACTATGGCTACACCTTC
CASSVQGNYGYTF
>TRBJ2-7|TRBV28|.|12|.
TGTGCCAGCAGTCTACAGGGCTACGAGCAGTACTTC
CASSLQGYEQYF
>TRBJ2-1|TRBV6-1|.|15|.
TGTGCCAGCAGGGAAAGCAGGGTGGTATACAATGAGCAGTTCTTC
CASRESRVVYNEQFF
>TRBJ2-7|TRBV11-2|TRBD2|13|.
TGTGCCAGCAGCTTAGGGACTAGCTACGAGCAGTACTTC
CASSLGTSYEQYF
>TRBJ2-3|TRBV7-8|TRBD2|17|.
TGTGCCAGCACCCTACTGACTAGCTCGGTCGGCACAGATACGCAGTATTTT
CASTLLTSSVGTDTQYF
>TRBJ1-1|TRBV4-1|TRBD1|18|.
TGCGCCAGCAGCCAACGAGTGGGGACAGGGGGCAGTGACACTGAAGCTTTCTTT
CASSQRVGTGGSDTEAFF
>TRBJ2-1|TRBV13|.|17|.
TGTGCCAGCAGCTCTGGTGCTAGCGAGGTGTCGGACAATGAGCAGTTCTTC
CASSSGASEVSDNEQFF
>TRBJ2-1|TRBV4-3|TRBD2|16|.
TGCGCCAGCAGCCAAGATCGCGGGAGCACTTTCCGGGAGCAGTTCTTC
CASSQDRGSTFREQFF
>TRBJ1-2|TRBV27|.|12|.
TGTGCCAGCAGTCCCCGGGGCTATGGCTACACCTTC
CASSPRGYGYTF
>TRBJ2-3|TRBV7-9|.|16|.
TGTGCCAGCAGCCCCCCCCGCCCCACAGTAGCAGATACGCAGTATTTT
CASSPPRPTVADTQYF
>TRBJ1-1|TRBV7-3|.|15|.
TGTGCCAGCAGCCCATGGCCCGATAAGAACGCTGAAGCTTTCTTT
CASSPWPDKNAEAFF
>TRBJ2-7|TRBV10-3|TRBD1|14|.
TGTGCCATCAGGACGACAGGGGATTACCCTGAGCAGTACTTC
CAIRTTGDYPEQYF